The clone carrying this T cell receptor (beta chain) came up many times. V shed 5 bases and J 1 base; nucleotides not matched to a gene: 5. CDR1 and CDR2 from the germline V gene are SGHRS and YFSETQ. This CDR3 is built from 16 residues. The data belong to a study of neurological immune-mediated disorders. MiXCR, run by TCRdb on the 5' RACE reads, gives a single entry per CDR3 protein. Of tens of thousands of distinct CDR3 sequences listed, 6% to 7% are singletons. Sequences were obtained from CD4+ T cells from blood. This receptor was taken from a woman aged 35 to 49 in good health. The chain combines TRBV5-1 with TRBJ2-2, with 10 bases identical to TRBD2. The CDR3 sequence is CASRRTSGVNTGELFF. The CDR3 DNA sequence: TGCGCCAGCAGAAGAACTAGCGGGGTGAACACCGGGGAGCTGTTTTTT.